This T cell receptor beta chain was documented in a study of beta chain features in type 1 diabetes. Trimming removed 5 bases from V and 0 bases from J; junction bases left unmatched: 4. From germline, CDR1 is SEHNR and CDR2 FQNEAQ (reference sequence). This CDR3 is 16 amino acids long. Study-wide results and limits: Researchers reported that naive, central memory and Treg TCRB repertoires appeared more similar in patients than in healthy donors. When Type 1 diabetes patients were examined, their TCRB CDR3s proved moderately but significantly shorter in all four CD4+ subsets.

Expressed TCRB transcripts got sequenced, as all isolated RNA was reverse transcribed. Profiled with immunoSEQ multiplex PCR; TCRdb holds only in-frame clones, not every one. This table holds over 300,000 clones, 7% to 10% found once. A few counts support this clone. What it binds is unknown. This TCR was recovered from a man aged 25-40 years with type 1 diabetes. The V gene is TRBV7-9, the J gene TRBJ2-3, with TRBD2 identical over 11 bases. The sequenced sample consisted of central memory CD4+ T cells from blood. CDR3 in amino acids: CASSLWTSGSTDTQYF. The CDR3 DNA reads as TGTGCCAGCAGCCTTTGGACTAGCGGGAGCACAGATACGCAGTATTTT.